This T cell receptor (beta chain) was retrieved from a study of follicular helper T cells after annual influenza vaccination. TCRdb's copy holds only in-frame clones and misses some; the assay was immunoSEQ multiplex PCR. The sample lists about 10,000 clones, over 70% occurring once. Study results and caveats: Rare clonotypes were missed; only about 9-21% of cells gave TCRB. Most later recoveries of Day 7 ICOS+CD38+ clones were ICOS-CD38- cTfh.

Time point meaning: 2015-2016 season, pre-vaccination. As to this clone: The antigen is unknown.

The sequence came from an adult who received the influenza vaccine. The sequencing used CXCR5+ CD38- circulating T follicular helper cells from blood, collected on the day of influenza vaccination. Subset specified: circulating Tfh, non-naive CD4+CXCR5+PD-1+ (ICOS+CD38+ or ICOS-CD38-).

The CDR3 is CASSPGQGETNEKLFF. CDR3 nucleotide sequence: TGTGCCAGCAGCCCGGGACAGGGGGAAACTAATGAAAAACTGTTTTTT. The chain joins TRBV4-2 to TRBJ1-4; 11 positions agree with TRBD1. The CDR3 loop spans 16 amino acids. From germline, CDR1 is LGHNA and CDR2 YNFKEQ. The ends lost 4 bases at V and 1 base at J; junction bases unmatched: 2.